This T cell receptor (beta chain) was identified in a study of sequential checkpoint blockade in melanoma. Overall study: Arm A got nivolumab then ipilimumab; arm B the reverse, 1:1.

Sequencing used immunoSEQ multiplex PCR; TCRdb keeps in-frame clones, though not all of them. Of 27,000 or so clones listed, roughly 73% are singletons. Losses at the gene ends were 0 bases for V and 10 bases for J; bases not matched to a gene: 4. The CDR3 is 15 amino acids. In germline, CDR1 is SEHNR, CDR2 FQNEAQ (reference sequence). Noted treatment: randomized to nivolumab then ipilimumab (arm A) or the reverse (arm B). Patients had received no earlier DNA-damaging chemotherapy. PBMC sorting kept live CD3+CD8+ cells without CD19 or CD56. Sequenced material: CD8+ T cells sorted from blood (inferred from file names), taken from a patient given nivolumab and ipilimumab in sequence. The V and J genes are TRBV7-9 and TRBJ2-1, with TRBD2 matching over 12 bases. This clonotype originated in a human donor with melanoma. CDR3 nucleotides: TGTGCCAGCAGCTTAGCGCTGGGACTAGCGGGCGAGCAGTTCTTC. Encoded protein: CASSLALGLAGEQFF.